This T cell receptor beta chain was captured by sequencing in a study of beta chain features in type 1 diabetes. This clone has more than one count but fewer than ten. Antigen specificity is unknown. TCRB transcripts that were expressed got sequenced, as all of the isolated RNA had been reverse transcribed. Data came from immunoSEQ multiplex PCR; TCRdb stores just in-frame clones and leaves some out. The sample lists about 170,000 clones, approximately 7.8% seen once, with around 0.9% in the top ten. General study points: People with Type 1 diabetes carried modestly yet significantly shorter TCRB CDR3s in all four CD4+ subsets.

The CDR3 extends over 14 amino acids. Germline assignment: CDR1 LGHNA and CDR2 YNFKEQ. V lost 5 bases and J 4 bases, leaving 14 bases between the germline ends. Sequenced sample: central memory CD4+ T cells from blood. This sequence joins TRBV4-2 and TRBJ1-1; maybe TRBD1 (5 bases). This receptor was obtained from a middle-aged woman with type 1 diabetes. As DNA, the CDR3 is TGTGCCAGCAGCAGCAGGGAATTGGGCACTGAAGCTTTCTTT. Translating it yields CASSSRELGTEAFF.